The clone carrying this TCR beta chain has a count of ten or more. The J segment lost 8 bases and the V segment lost 4 bases, leaving 5 bases of the junction unmatched. From germline, CDR1 is MNHEY and CDR2 SVGEGT. This CDR3 is 12 amino acids long. Per sequencing run, 15-18 subjects together gave over 180 million TCR-beta sequences. TCRdb called the 5' RACE reads again in MiXCR, with one record for every CDR3 protein. The data contain some 24,000 distinct CDR3 sequences, about 6.7% of them singletons. The data are from a study of neurological immune-mediated disorders. The unsorted libraries were produced from 2 million PBMCs held at -80 C.

The sequenced sample consisted of PBMCs. The clonotype was recovered from a woman between 35 and 50 years old in good health. The chain carries TRBV6-2 or TRBV6-3 and TRBJ2-7; 7 positions match TRBD1. CDR3 DNA sequence: TGTGCCAGCAGTTCAGGGACAGAGAAGCAGTACTTC. As protein: CASSSGTEKQYF.